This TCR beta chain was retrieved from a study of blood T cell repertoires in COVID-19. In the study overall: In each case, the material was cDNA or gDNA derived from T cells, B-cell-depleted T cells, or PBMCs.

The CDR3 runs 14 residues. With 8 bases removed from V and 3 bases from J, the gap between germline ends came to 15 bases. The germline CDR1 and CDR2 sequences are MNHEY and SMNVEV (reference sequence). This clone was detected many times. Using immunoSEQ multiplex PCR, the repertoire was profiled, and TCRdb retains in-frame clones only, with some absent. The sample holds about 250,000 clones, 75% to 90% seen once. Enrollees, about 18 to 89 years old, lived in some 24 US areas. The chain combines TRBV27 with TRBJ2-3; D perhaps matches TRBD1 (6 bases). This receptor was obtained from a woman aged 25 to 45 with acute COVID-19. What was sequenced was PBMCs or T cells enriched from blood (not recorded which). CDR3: CASGNRAFTDTQYF. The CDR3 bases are TGTGCCAGCGGGAACAGGGCATTTACAGATACGCAGTATTTT.